This TCR beta chain was recorded in a study of cytomegalovirus exposure and HLA in healthy donors. Amplification used 60 Vbeta primers and 13 Jbeta primers. Measured with immunoSEQ multiplex PCR; TCRdb has only the in-frame clones, and not every one. The table has 170,000 or so clones, 75% to 85% seen once. The CDR3 totals 15 residues. Germline lookup yields CDR1 MNHEY and CDR2 SVGAGI. V gave up 4 bases and J gave up 5 bases, with 18 bases separating them. This chain joins TRBV6-5 and TRBJ2-7; the D is unclear. This receptor was obtained from a man aged 25 to 40 in good health and CMV-seropositive. Sequencing was done on a sample of PBMCs. The CDR3 sequence is CASSSPGAPGDEQYF. CDR3 sequence (DNA): TGTGCCAGCAGTTCCCCCGGCGCTCCGGGTGACGAGCAGTACTTC.